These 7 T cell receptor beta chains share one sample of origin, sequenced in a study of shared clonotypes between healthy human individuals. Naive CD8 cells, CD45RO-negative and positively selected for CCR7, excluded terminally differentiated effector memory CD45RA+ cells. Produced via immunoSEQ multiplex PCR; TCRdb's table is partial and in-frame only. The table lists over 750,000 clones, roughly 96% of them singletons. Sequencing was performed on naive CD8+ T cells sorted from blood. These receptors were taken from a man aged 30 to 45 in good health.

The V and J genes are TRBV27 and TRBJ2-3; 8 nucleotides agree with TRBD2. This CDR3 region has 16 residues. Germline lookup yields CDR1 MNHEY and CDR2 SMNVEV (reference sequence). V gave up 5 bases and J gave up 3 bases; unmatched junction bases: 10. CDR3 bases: TGTGCCAGCAGTCCCCTTGGACTAGCCAAGACAGATACGCAGTATTTT. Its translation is CASSPLGLAKTDTQYF.

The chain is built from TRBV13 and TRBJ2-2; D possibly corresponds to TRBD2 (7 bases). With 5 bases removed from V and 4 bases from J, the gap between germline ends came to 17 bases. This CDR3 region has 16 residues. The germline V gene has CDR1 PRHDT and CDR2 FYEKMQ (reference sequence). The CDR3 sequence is CASSPWGGSGTGELFF. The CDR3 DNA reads TGTGCCAGCAGCCCGTGGGGGGGCAGCGGCACCGGGGAGCTGTTTTTT.

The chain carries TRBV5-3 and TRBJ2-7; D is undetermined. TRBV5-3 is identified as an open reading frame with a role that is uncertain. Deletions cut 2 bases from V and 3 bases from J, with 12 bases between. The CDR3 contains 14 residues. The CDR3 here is CARSFVYGDYEQYF. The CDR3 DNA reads TGTGCCAGAAGCTTTGTCTACGGAGACTACGAGCAGTACTTC.

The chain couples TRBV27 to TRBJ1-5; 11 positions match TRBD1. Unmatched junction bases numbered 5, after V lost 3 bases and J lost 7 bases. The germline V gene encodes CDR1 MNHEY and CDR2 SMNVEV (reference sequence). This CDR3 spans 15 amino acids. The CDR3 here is CASSLSGTGGQPQHF. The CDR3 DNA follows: TGTGCCAGCAGTTTGTCCGGGACAGGGGGGCAGCCCCAGCATTTT.

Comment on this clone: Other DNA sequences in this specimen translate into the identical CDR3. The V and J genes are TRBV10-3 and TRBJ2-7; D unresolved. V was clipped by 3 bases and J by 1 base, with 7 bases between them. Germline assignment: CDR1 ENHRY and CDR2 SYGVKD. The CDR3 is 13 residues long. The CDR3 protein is CAISDGSSYEQYF. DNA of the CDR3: TGTGCCATCAGTGACGGCAGTTCCTACGAGCAGTACTTC.

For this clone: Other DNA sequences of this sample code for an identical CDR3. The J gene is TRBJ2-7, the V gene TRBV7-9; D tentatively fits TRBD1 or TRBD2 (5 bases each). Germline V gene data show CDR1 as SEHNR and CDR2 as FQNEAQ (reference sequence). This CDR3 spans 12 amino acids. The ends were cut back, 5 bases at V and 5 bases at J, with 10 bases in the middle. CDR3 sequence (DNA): TGTGCCAGCAGCCTCGGGGCCAACGAGCAGTACTTC. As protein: CASSLGANEQYF.

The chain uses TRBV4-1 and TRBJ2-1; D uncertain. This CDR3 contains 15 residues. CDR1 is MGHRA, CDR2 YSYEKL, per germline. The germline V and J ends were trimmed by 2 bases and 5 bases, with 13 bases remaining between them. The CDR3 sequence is CASSQNWPRDNEQFF. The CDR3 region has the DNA TGCGCCAGCAGCCAAAACTGGCCAAGAGACAATGAGCAGTTCTTC.